One and the same sample provided the 2 T cell receptor beta chains below, sequenced in a study of blood T cell repertoires in COVID-19. TCRdb's copy holds only in-frame clones and misses some; the assay was immunoSEQ multiplex PCR. Here the sample spans 300,000 to 500,000 clones, approximately 87% being singletons. The sample was PBMCs or T cells enriched from blood (not recorded which). The receptors shown here come from a woman in her thirties with acute COVID-19.

The chain couples TRBV14 to TRBJ2-7, with 8 bases lining up with TRBD2. Looked up from germline, CDR1 is SGHDN and CDR2 is FVKESK. The CDR3 length is 15 residues. V was clipped by 3 bases and J by 4 bases; unmatched bases: 8. CDR3 DNA: TGTGCCAGCAGCCACCCGGGACTAGGGGCGTACGAGCAGTACTTC. Translating gives CASSHPGLGAYEQYF. Drawing the rest from reference TRBV14 and TRBJ2-7, the complete variable domain is EAGVTQFPSHSVIEKGQTVTLRCDPISGHDNLYWYRRVMGKEIKFLLHFVKESKQDESGMPNNRFLAERTGGTYSTLKVQPAELEDSGVYFCASSHPGLGAYEQYFGPGTRLTVT.

As concerns this clone: The junction departs from germline at one end; a sequencing error may be responsible. The J gene is TRBJ2-7, the V gene TRBV5-5; 7 bases are a match to TRBD1. The CDR3 spans 11 residues. Germline assignment: CDR1 SGHKS and CDR2 YYEKEE (reference sequence). The CDR3 region is CASSERTGLSF. Written as DNA, the CDR3 is TGTGCCAGCAGCGAAAGGACAGGCCTCTCCTTC.